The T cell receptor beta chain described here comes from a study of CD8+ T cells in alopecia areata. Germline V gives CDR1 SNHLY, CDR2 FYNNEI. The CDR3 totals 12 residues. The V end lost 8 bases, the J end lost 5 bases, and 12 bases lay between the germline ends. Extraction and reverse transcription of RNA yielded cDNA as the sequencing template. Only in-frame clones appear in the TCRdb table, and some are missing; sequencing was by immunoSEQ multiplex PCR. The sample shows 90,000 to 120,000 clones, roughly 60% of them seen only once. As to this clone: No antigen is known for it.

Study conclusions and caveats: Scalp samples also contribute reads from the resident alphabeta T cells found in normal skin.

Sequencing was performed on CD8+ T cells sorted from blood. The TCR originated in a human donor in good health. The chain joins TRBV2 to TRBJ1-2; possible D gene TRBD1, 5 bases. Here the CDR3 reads CASGANLYGYTF. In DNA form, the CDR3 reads TGTGCCAGCGGGGCGAACCTTTATGGCTACACCTTC. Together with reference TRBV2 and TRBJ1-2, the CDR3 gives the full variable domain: EPEVTQTPSHQVTQMGQEVILRCVPISNHLYFYWYRQILGQKVEFLVSFYNNEISEKSEIFDDQFSVERPDGSNFTLKIRSTKLEDSAMYFCASGANLYGYTFGSGTRLTVV.